This TCR beta chain was recorded in a study of T cells after posttransplantation cyclophosphamide. V lost 6 bases and J lost 1; bases outside the gene matches: 5. CDR1 is MNHEY, CDR2 SVGAGI, per germline. The CDR3 has 15 amino acids. The related graft donor's blood sample was taken on the day of bone marrow donation. This clone was recorded many times. The antigen remains undetermined. Study results and caveats: Recipient CMV seropositivity and CMV reactivation strongly tracked TRB clonality. Blood and skin or GI T cell repertoires showed limited TRB overlap. Donor CD8+ memory clones often dominated recipient blood repertoires at later times.

Assay: immunoSEQ multiplex PCR; the TCRdb copy retains only in-frame clones and omits some. The profile covers 30,000 to 40,000 clones, none occurring a single time. The chain joins TRBV6-5 to TRBJ1-3; the match to TRBD1 covers 8 bases. Sequencing used PBMCs. The clonotype comes from a man aged 50-59 years in good health, CMV-negative, and a related stem cell transplant donor. CDR3 sequence reads: CASRPDRGSGNTIYF. CDR3 coding DNA: TGTGCCAGCAGGCCAGACAGGGGATCTGGAAACACCATATATTTT.